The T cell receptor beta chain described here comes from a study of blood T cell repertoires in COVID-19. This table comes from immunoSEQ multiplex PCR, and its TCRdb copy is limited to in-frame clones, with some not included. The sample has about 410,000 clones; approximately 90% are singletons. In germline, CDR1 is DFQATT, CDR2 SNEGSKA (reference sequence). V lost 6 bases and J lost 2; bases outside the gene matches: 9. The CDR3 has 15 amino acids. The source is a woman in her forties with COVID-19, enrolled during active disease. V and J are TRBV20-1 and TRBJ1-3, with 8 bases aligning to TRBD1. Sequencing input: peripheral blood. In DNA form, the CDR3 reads TGCAGTGCCAGTCGGACGGGACAGGCTGGAAACACCATATATTTT. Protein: CSASRTGQAGNTIYF.